The rows below give T cell receptor beta chains drawn from one sample of a study of cytomegalovirus exposure and HLA in healthy donors. Produced via immunoSEQ multiplex PCR; TCRdb's table is partial and in-frame only. The sample has roughly 250,000 clones, 75% to 90% seen once. Sequencing was done on a sample of PBMCs. These receptors all come from a woman in her 30s in good health and CMV-seropositive. The CDR3 runs from the conserved cysteine through the conserved F or W. A D gene is named only where the DNA matches it firmly. Size is stated for part of the rows, as once, few or many counts, or as a class when the clone is expanded.

TGTGCCAGCAGCTTAGGGCAGAATCAGCCCCAGCATTTT	CASSLGQNQPQHF	NA	TRBJ1-5	NA	TRBV7-8
TGTGCCAGCAGAAGGGCTAGCGGGTACTACGAGCAGTACTTC	CASRRASGYYEQYF	NA	TRBJ2-7	TRBD2	TRBV27
TGTGCCACCAGCCCCCAGGGTAGCAATCAGCCCCAGCATTTT	CATSPQGSNQPQHF	once	TRBJ1-5	NA	TRBV27
TGTGCCAGCAGCTTAGCGAGGACTCCCAGCTCCTACGAGCAGTACTTC	CASSLARTPSSYEQYF	NA	TRBJ2-7	NA	TRBV7-2
TGTGCCAGTGCTAAGGGAGGGGAGTTTAAATACGAGCAGTACTTC	CASAKGGEFKYEQYF	NA	TRBJ2-7	TRBD2	TRBV19
TGTGCCAGCAGCGTAGAAGTGGGGGGAAAAGCTTTCTTT	CASSVEVGGKAFF	NA	TRBJ1-1	NA	TRBV9
TGCGCCAGCAGCGTGGACAGGGGGGGACCCTACGAGCAGTACTTC	CASSVDRGGPYEQYF	NA	TRBJ2-7	TRBD1	TRBV5-1
TGTGCCAGCAGCTTTAGCTCTTCGGAGGAAAAACTGTTTTTT	CASSFSSSEEKLFF	NA	TRBJ1-4	NA	TRBV7-2
TGTGCCAGCAGCTTATTACAGGGCGACACTGAAGCTTTCTTT	CASSLLQGDTEAFF	NA	TRBJ1-1	NA	TRBV7-9
TGCAGCGTTGATGGGGCGGGAGTAGAGACGCAGTATTTT	CSVDGAGVETQYF	NA	TRBJ2-3	TRBD2	TRBV29-1
TGTGCCAGCAGCCGGGACTTACAACAATGGAGCTCCTACAATGAGCAGTTCTTC	CASSRDLQQWSSYNEQFF	NA	TRBJ2-1	NA	TRBV5-4
TGTGCCAGCAGTTCTAGCGTCTCCTACAATGAGCAGTTCTTC	CASSSSVSYNEQFF	NA	TRBJ2-1	NA	TRBV6-1
TGCGCCAGCAGCCGAGTACCGGGCAATCAGCCCCAGCATTTT	CASSRVPGNQPQHF	NA	TRBJ1-5	NA	TRBV5-1
TGTGCCAGCTCCAGAGTGTCGGGAGCTGGCTACGAGCAGTACTTC	CASSRVSGAGYEQYF	once	TRBJ2-7	NA	TRBV18
TGCGCCAGCAGCCAAGACGGACTCTCTGGAAACACCATATATTTT	CASSQDGLSGNTIYF	NA	TRBJ1-3	NA	TRBV5-1
TGTGCCAGCCGACAGGGGGGCTCTGGAGAGACCCAGTACTTC	CASRQGGSGETQYF	NA	TRBJ2-5	TRBD1	TRBV2
TGTGCCAGCAGCTTAGCTGGGCGGGAGTACGAGCAGTACTTC	CASSLAGREYEQYF	NA	TRBJ2-7	TRBD2	TRBV7-2
TGTGCCAGCAGCTTATCGGCGGGAGAAGGCGAGCAGTACTTC	CASSLSAGEGEQYF	NA	TRBJ2-7	TRBD2	TRBV7-2
TGTGCCAGCAAGAGGGCAGCGGGGAACACCGGGGAGCTGTTTTTT	CASKRAAGNTGELFF	NA	TRBJ2-2	NA	TRBV2
TGTGCCAGCAGTCTCCCCGGGACTAGCGTCACCAATGAGCAGTTCTTC	CASSLPGTSVTNEQFF	NA	TRBJ2-1	TRBD2	TRBV6-6
TGTGCCGACCTTGTAAGACTAGGTGGCTCCTACGAGCAGTACTTC	CADLVRLGGSYEQYF	NA	TRBJ2-7	NA	TRBV6-4
TGTGCCAGCGTTGAGGAGCGGGAACATGGCTACACCTTC	CASVEEREHGYTF	once	TRBJ1-2	NA	TRBV6-1
TGCAGCGTGCGGGGCAACCGGGACGGGAACACTGAAGCTTTCTTT	CSVRGNRDGNTEAFF	NA	TRBJ1-1	NA	TRBV29-1
TGTGCCAGCAGGGATTTGGGCAGCTACGAGCAGTACTTC	CASRDLGSYEQYF	NA	TRBJ2-7	NA	TRBV11-2
TGCGCCAGCAGCTTGGCACCCCGGGATGAAAAACTGTTTTTT	CASSLAPRDEKLFF	NA	TRBJ1-4	NA	TRBV5-1
TGTGCCAGCAGCACCGTTTCCTGGGGACTAAATCAGCCCCAGCATTTT	CASSTVSWGLNQPQHF	NA	TRBJ1-5	NA	TRBV7-8
TGTGCCAGCAGTACGACAGTCGATCAGCCCCAGCATTTT	CASSTTVDQPQHF	NA	TRBJ1-5	NA	TRBV6-5
TGTGCCAGCAGTAGACTAGCGGTTTTGGACGAGCAGTACTTC	CASSRLAVLDEQYF	NA	TRBJ2-7	TRBD2	TRBV6-5
TGTGCCAGCAGCTTCGGGACAGGGGGCGTCGGGCCCCAGCATTTT	CASSFGTGGVGPQHF	NA	TRBJ1-5	TRBD1	TRBV5-6
TGTGCCAGCAGTTTGGCAGGGCCCTCTGGGGCCAACGTCCTGACTTTC	CASSLAGPSGANVLTF	NA	TRBJ2-6	NA	TRBV28
TGTGCCAGCAGTACTTTAGCGGGAGTAGGGGAGACCCAGTACTTC	CASSTLAGVGETQYF	NA	TRBJ2-5	TRBD2	TRBV27
TGTGCCAGCAGCCTCCGGTGGGGTCAGGGTGATGAGCAGTTCTTC	CASSLRWGQGDEQFF	NA	TRBJ2-1	NA	TRBV7-2
TGTGCCAGTAGTCGACTAGCCAGGACCTACAATGAGCAGTTCTTC	CASSRLARTYNEQFF	NA	TRBJ2-1	TRBD2	TRBV19
TGTGCCAGCAGCTTGGGGAAGGCTAGCCTAGTCGACTACGAGCAGTACTTC	CASSLGKASLVDYEQYF	NA	TRBJ2-7	NA	TRBV9
TGTGCCAGCAGCCCAGCTACCGGGACTAGCGGGAGTAATGAGCAGTTCTTC	CASSPATGTSGSNEQFF	NA	TRBJ2-1	TRBD2	TRBV4-2
TGCGCCAGCAGCTTGTCAGGTTTTGATCAGCCCCAGCATTTT	CASSLSGFDQPQHF	NA	TRBJ1-5	NA	TRBV5-1
TGTGCCAGCAGCCCCGGGACAGGCTCCTTACGCGAGCAGTACTTC	CASSPGTGSLREQYF	NA	TRBJ2-7	TRBD1	TRBV7-9
TGTGCCAGCAAACCCCAGGGACAGCGGCGGGGTACCTTC	CASKPQGQRRGTF	few	TRBJ1-2	TRBD1	TRBV2
TGTGCCAGCAGTCTAACTCGGACAGGGATCTATGGCTACACCTTC	CASSLTRTGIYGYTF	NA	TRBJ1-2	TRBD1	TRBV2
TGTGCCAGCAGCAAAGGGACTCGGACTGGGGCCAACGTCCTGACTTTC	CASSKGTRTGANVLTF	NA	TRBJ2-6	NA	TRBV14
TGTGCCAGCTCACCTTCGGCAGGGGCGGCGGACGAGCAGTACTTC	CASSPSAGAADEQYF	NA	TRBJ2-7	NA	TRBV18
TGTGCCAGCAACAAGAAGACTAGCGGGAGACCAGATACGCAGTATTTT	CASNKKTSGRPDTQYF	NA	TRBJ2-3	TRBD2	TRBV7-8
TGTGCCAGCACGTACAGGGGAAACACTGAAGCTTTCTTT	CASTYRGNTEAFF	NA	TRBJ1-1	TRBD1	TRBV6-1
TGTGCCAGCAGGGATGACAGTAGCAATCAGCCCCAGCATTTT	CASRDDSSNQPQHF	once	TRBJ1-5	NA	TRBV21-1
TGTGCCAGCAGTGAACCAGGTACGAACACTGAAGCCTTCTTT	CASSEPGTNTEAFF	NA	TRBJ1-1	NA	TRBV6-1